The 29 T cell receptor beta chains reported below all come from one sample, sequenced in a study of blood T cell repertoires in COVID-19. The assay was immunoSEQ multiplex PCR, and TCRdb's table has in-frame clones only and misses some. Here the sample spans fewer than 600,000 clones, 70% to 90% being singletons. The specimen was PBMCs or T cells enriched from blood (not recorded which). The receptors originated from a woman in her thirties or forties who had recovered from COVID-19.

The chain uses TRBV19 and TRBJ1-2; D may be TRBD1 (6 bases). The CDR3 extends over 14 amino acids. The V end lost 10 bases, the J end lost 0 bases, and 15 bases lay between the germline ends. The germline V gene has CDR1 LNHDA and CDR2 SQIVND (reference sequence). This chain's CDR3 is CATAGAQTNYGYTF. CDR3 bases: TGTGCCACCGCAGGGGCTCAGACTAACTATGGCTACACCTTC.

The chain links TRBV9 to TRBJ1-3; perhaps TRBD1 as D (5 bases). CDR1 and CDR2 (germline): SGDLS, YYNGEE. The V gene lost 4 bases and the J gene lost 4 bases, with 12 bases spanning the gap. This CDR3 comprises 14 residues. The CDR3 coding sequence is TGTGCCAGCAGCCCTCGGGGGGTCGGAAACACCATATATTTT. Amino acids: CASSPRGVGNTIYF.

J is TRBJ2-1 and V is TRBV7-9; 10 bases map to TRBD2. Per the germline V gene, CDR1 is SEHNR and CDR2 is FQNEAQ (reference sequence). The CDR3 consists of 16 residues. J was trimmed by 5 bases and V by 5 bases; bases with no gene match: 9. This CDR3 reads CASSLKREGTDNEQFF. CDR3 bases: TGTGCCAGCAGCCTAAAGCGGGAGGGGACGGACAATGAGCAGTTCTTC.

The chain is built from TRBV11-3 and TRBJ1-1; tentatively, D is TRBD1 (6 bases). Germline lookup yields CDR1 SGHNT and CDR2 YENEEA. The CDR3 has 15 amino acids. The germline V and J ends were trimmed by 5 bases and 0 bases, with 13 bases remaining between them. CDR3 DNA: TGTGCCAGCAGCACTAGGACAGACCTGAACACTGAAGCTTTCTTT. Protein product: CASSTRTDLNTEAFF.

V and J are TRBV25-1 and TRBJ1-2, with TRBD1 matching over 7 bases. Trimming cost V 4 bases and J 1 base; bases outside gene matches: 6. Germline CDR1 MGHDK, CDR2 SYGVNS. The CDR3 covers 15 residues. CDR3 amino acids: CASSGLTGRNYGYTF. CDR3 sequence (DNA): TGTGCCAGCAGTGGTCTGACAGGGCGTAACTATGGCTACACCTTC.

The rearrangement links TRBV5-6 to TRBJ1-6; 9 bases agree with TRBD1. CDR3 length: 15 residues. Germline CDR1 SGHDT, CDR2 YYEEEE. V was pared by 5 bases and J by 8 bases, with 8 bases of the junction left unmatched. The CDR3 nucleotides read TGTGCCAGCAGTACGGGACAGGGAAGAGATTCACCCCTCCACTTT. The encoded protein is CASSTGQGRDSPLHF.

This clone was picked up one time. The rearrangement links TRBV7-9 to TRBJ1-2; D is possibly TRBD1 (6 bases). The V and J ends lost 4 bases and 3 bases respectively, with 21 bases between them. The germline V gene has CDR1 SEHNR and CDR2 FQNEAQ (reference sequence). CDR3 length: 17 residues. The CDR3 DNA sequence: TGTGCCAGCAGCTCTATAGGCGGACAGAAGGGGGACTATGGCTACACCTTC. Translating it yields CASSSIGGQKGDYGYTF.

The V and J genes are TRBV6-5 and TRBJ1-2; a possible D gene is TRBD1 (6 bases). The germline V and J ends were trimmed by 6 bases and 2 bases, with 10 bases remaining between them. This CDR3 is built from 13 residues. Germline V gene data show CDR1 as MNHEY and CDR2 as SVGAGI. This CDR3 reads CASRFDRNYGYTF. The CDR3 nucleotides are TGTGCCAGCAGATTCGACAGGAACTATGGCTACACCTTC.

The V gene is TRBV7-9, the J gene TRBJ2-5; no clear D. The CDR3 spans 14 residues. CDR1 and CDR2 (germline): SEHNR, FQNEAQ (reference sequence). Trimming left V 3 bases short and J 2 bases short, with 10 bases between. The CDR3, as DNA: TGTGCCAGCAGCTTGGTGTCAGGACAAGAGACCCAGTACTTC. Translated: CASSLVSGQETQYF.

In its sample, this clone was seen once. The chain uses TRBV18 and TRBJ2-7; D possibly corresponds to TRBD1 (5 bases). Trimming stripped 2 bases from V and 4 bases from J, with 9 bases between. The V gene's germline CDR1 is KGHSH and CDR2 LQKENI. There are 13 residues in the CDR3. The CDR3 region is CASSPRGQYEQYF. CDR3 bases: TGTGCCAGCTCACCAAGGGGCCAATACGAGCAGTACTTC.

The gene calls are TRBV7-2 and TRBJ1-5, with TRBD1 matching 7 bases. The CDR3 length is 14 residues. Trimming removed 5 bases from V and 7 bases from J; junction bases left unmatched: 8. CDR1 is SGHTA, CDR2 FQGNSA, per germline. The DNA for the CDR3 is TGTGCCAGCAGCCCGAGGACAGGTGAACAGCCCCAGCATTTT. This translates into CASSPRTGEQPQHF.

This chain joins TRBV5-1 and TRBJ2-5; 8 bases are a match to TRBD1. The V segment lost 0 bases and the J segment 0 bases; nucleotides outside the gene matches: 1. Germline assignment: CDR1 SGHRS and CDR2 YFSETQ. The CDR3 loop spans 15 amino acids. CDR3 coding DNA: TGCGCCAGCAGCTTGGGGACAGGGAACCAAGAGACCCAGTACTTC. It encodes CASSLGTGNQETQYF.

The V and J genes are TRBV9 and TRBJ2-2, with TRBD2 matching over 7 bases. This CDR3 contains 20 residues. CDR1 is SGDLS and CDR2 is YYNGEE in the germline V gene. Trimming removed 3 bases from V and 0 bases from J; junction bases left unmatched: 17. CDR3 residues: CASSAPTWLAELANTGELFF. Written as DNA, the CDR3 is TGTGCCAGCAGCGCCCCGACTTGGCTAGCGGAACTCGCGAACACCGGGGAGCTGTTTTTT.

This sequence joins TRBV4-2 and TRBJ2-1; TRBD1 is a possible D gene (6 bases). Germline assignment: CDR1 LGHNA and CDR2 YNFKEQ. The V end was cut by 7 bases, the J end by 8 bases, with 12 bases between. The CDR3 extends over 12 amino acids. CDR3 in DNA: TGTGCCAGCAACCAGGGACAACATGAGCAGTTCTTC. Its translation is CASNQGQHEQFF.

The V and J genes are TRBV20-1 and TRBJ1-1; the D is unclear. From germline, CDR1 is DFQATT and CDR2 SNEGSKA (reference sequence). The V gene lost 3 bases and the J gene lost 6 bases, with 11 bases spanning the gap. There are 12 residues in the CDR3. The CDR3 coding sequence is TGCAGTGCTAGTTCCCGGGATGCTGAAGCTTTCTTT. Translating gives CSASSRDAEAFF.

V gene TRBV7-2 combines with J gene TRBJ2-5; 8 positions agree with TRBD2. The CDR3 consists of 14 residues. With 1 base clipped from V and 7 bases from J, the junction kept 5 bases outside the gene matches. Looked up from germline, CDR1 is SGHTA and CDR2 is FQGNSA. DNA for the CDR3: TGTGCCAGCAGCTTAGTAGCGGGGCCGAGGACCCAGTACTTC. Translation: CASSLVAGPRTQYF. The full variable domain, in which reference TRBV7-2 and TRBJ2-5 provide the parts outside the CDR3, is GAGVSQSPSNKVTEKGKDVELRCDPISGHTALYWYRQSLGQGLEFLIYFQGNSAPDKSGLPSDRFSAERTGGSVSTLTIQRTQQEDSAVYLCASSLVAGPRTQYFGPGTRLLVL.

J is TRBJ1-4 and V is TRBV27; D gene ambiguous. The ends were cut back, 2 bases at V and 5 bases at J, with 12 bases in the middle. CDR3 length equals 15 residues. Per the germline V gene, CDR1 is MNHEY and CDR2 is SMNVEV (reference sequence). CDR3 sequence (DNA): TGTGCCAGCAGTTTAGCCCCGTTACAGAATGAAAAACTGTTTTTT. This sequence encodes CASSLAPLQNEKLFF.

The chain joins TRBV6-1 to TRBJ1-1; TRBD1 matches at 8 bases. The V gene's germline CDR1 is MNHNS and CDR2 SASEGT. The V gene end was trimmed by 3 bases and the J gene end by 5 bases; junction bases not matched to a gene: 5. The CDR3 sequence is 14 residues long. As DNA, the CDR3 is TGTGCCAGCAGTGAGGCAGGGGGCGCGACTGAAGCTTTCTTT. Translating it yields CASSEAGGATEAFF.

This clone was picked up one time. J is TRBJ2-3 and V is TRBV21-1; the D call TRBD2 from the table was never checked on the DNA. TRBV21-1 is shown as a pseudogene. CDR3 size: 17 residues. The CDR3 here is CASSKGLAGGRKDTQYF. CDR3 in DNA: TGTGCCAGCAGCAAAGGGCTAGCGGGAGGGCGAAAAGATACGCAGTATTTT.

The chain joins TRBV3-1 (or the pseudogene TRBV3-2) to TRBJ2-5; TRBD2 matches at 7 bases. CDR1 is LGHDT, CDR2 YNNKEL, per germline (reference sequence). Losses at the gene ends were 5 bases for V and 4 bases for J; bases not matched to a gene: 10. This CDR3 spans 15 amino acids. CDR3 protein: CASSATGGVRETQYF. The CDR3 DNA reads TGTGCCAGCAGCGCAACGGGAGGAGTGAGAGAGACCCAGTACTTC.

The CDR3: CASSLVGQPAEAFF. The CDR3 DNA sequence: TGTGCCAGCAGCTTGGTGGGACAGCCGGCAGAAGCTTTCTTT. V gene TRBV5-8 combines with J gene TRBJ1-1; 7 bases agree with TRBD1. J lost 8 bases, V lost 0 bases, and 7 bases had no gene match. CDR1 is SGHTS and CDR2 is YDEGEE in the germline V gene. The CDR3 loop spans 14 amino acids.

The rearrangement uses TRBV19 and TRBJ1-5; 7 bases map to TRBD1. Trimming removed 0 bases from V and 2 bases from J; junction bases left unmatched: 7. Per the germline V gene, CDR1 is LNHDA and CDR2 is SQIVND (reference sequence). CDR3 size: 17 residues. CDR3 sequence: CASSIESGGGGNQPQHF. CDR3 nucleotides: TGTGCCAGTAGTATAGAGTCAGGAGGGGGCGGCAATCAGCCCCAGCATTTT.

The rearrangement joins TRBV3-1 (or the pseudogene TRBV3-2) to TRBJ1-1; TRBD1 matches at 7 bases. The CDR3 sequence is 15 residues long. CDR1 is LGHDT and CDR2 is YNNKEL in the germline V gene (reference sequence). V trimming: 4 bases; J trimming: 4 bases; junction bases outside the gene matches: 9. The CDR3 sequence: CASSRNRGIGTEAFF. The CDR3 nucleotides read TGTGCCAGCAGCCGAAACAGGGGAATCGGCACTGAAGCTTTCTTT.

This chain connects TRBV9 to TRBJ1-2, with 10 bases fitting TRBD1. Unmatched junction bases numbered 22, after V lost 0 bases and J lost 2 bases. This CDR3 has 22 amino acids. Germline V lookup: CDR1 SGDLS, CDR2 YYNGEE. CDR3 in DNA: TGTGCCAGCAGCGTAGCTGGAGACAGGGGGCTTCCGGACCTTAATCCCAACTATGGCTACACCTTC. Translating it yields CASSVAGDRGLPDLNPNYGYTF.

This chain connects TRBV24-1 to TRBJ2-1; D may be TRBD1 (6 bases). V gave up 5 bases and J gave up 9 bases, with 16 bases separating them. The V gene's germline CDR1 is KGHDR and CDR2 SFDVKD. The CDR3 runs to 14 residues. The CDR3 region is CATSGGPKQREQFF. The CDR3 coding sequence is TGTGCCACCAGTGGGGGGCCAAAGCAGCGTGAGCAGTTCTTC.

The chain combines TRBV30 with TRBJ1-6; D gene ambiguous. CDR1 and CDR2 (germline): GTSNPN, SVGIG (reference sequence). Trimming pared 5 bases from V and 6 bases from J, leaving 11 bases between. The length of the CDR3 is 13 residues. The CDR3 sequence: CAWAKSSNSPLHF. The CDR3, as DNA: TGTGCCTGGGCAAAGAGTTCTAATTCACCCCTCCACTTT.

The CDR3 DNA reads TGCGCCAGCAGCCACGGGGTACAGGGGAACACTGAAGCTTTCTTT. It translates to CASSHGVQGNTEAFF. The rearrangement links TRBV5-1 to TRBJ1-1; D possibly corresponds to TRBD1 (6 bases). Trimming stripped 4 bases from V and 1 base from J, with 14 bases between. The CDR3 extends over 15 amino acids. In germline, CDR1 is SGHRS, CDR2 YFSETQ.

This chain links TRBV6-6 with TRBJ2-1; TRBD1 is a possible D gene (6 bases). V lost 3 bases, J lost 6 bases, and 15 bases lay in between. CDR1 and CDR2 from the germline V gene are MNHNY and SVGAGI (reference sequence). The CDR3 extends over 15 amino acids. For the CDR3, the DNA is TGTGCCAGCAGTTATAGGGGACCGGACAGCAATGAGCAGTTCTTC. It codes for CASSYRGPDSNEQFF.

For the CDR3, the DNA is TGTGCCTGGAACCCTGACCCTAGCGGGAGTTGGGGTAACATTCAGTACTTC. This encodes CAWNPDPSGSWGNIQYF. V and J are TRBV30 and TRBJ2-4; 10 positions agree with TRBD2. CDR1 and CDR2 (germline): GTSNPN, SVGIG (reference sequence). V lost 4 bases to trimming and J lost 7 bases; unmatched junction nucleotides: 16. This CDR3 is 17 amino acids long.